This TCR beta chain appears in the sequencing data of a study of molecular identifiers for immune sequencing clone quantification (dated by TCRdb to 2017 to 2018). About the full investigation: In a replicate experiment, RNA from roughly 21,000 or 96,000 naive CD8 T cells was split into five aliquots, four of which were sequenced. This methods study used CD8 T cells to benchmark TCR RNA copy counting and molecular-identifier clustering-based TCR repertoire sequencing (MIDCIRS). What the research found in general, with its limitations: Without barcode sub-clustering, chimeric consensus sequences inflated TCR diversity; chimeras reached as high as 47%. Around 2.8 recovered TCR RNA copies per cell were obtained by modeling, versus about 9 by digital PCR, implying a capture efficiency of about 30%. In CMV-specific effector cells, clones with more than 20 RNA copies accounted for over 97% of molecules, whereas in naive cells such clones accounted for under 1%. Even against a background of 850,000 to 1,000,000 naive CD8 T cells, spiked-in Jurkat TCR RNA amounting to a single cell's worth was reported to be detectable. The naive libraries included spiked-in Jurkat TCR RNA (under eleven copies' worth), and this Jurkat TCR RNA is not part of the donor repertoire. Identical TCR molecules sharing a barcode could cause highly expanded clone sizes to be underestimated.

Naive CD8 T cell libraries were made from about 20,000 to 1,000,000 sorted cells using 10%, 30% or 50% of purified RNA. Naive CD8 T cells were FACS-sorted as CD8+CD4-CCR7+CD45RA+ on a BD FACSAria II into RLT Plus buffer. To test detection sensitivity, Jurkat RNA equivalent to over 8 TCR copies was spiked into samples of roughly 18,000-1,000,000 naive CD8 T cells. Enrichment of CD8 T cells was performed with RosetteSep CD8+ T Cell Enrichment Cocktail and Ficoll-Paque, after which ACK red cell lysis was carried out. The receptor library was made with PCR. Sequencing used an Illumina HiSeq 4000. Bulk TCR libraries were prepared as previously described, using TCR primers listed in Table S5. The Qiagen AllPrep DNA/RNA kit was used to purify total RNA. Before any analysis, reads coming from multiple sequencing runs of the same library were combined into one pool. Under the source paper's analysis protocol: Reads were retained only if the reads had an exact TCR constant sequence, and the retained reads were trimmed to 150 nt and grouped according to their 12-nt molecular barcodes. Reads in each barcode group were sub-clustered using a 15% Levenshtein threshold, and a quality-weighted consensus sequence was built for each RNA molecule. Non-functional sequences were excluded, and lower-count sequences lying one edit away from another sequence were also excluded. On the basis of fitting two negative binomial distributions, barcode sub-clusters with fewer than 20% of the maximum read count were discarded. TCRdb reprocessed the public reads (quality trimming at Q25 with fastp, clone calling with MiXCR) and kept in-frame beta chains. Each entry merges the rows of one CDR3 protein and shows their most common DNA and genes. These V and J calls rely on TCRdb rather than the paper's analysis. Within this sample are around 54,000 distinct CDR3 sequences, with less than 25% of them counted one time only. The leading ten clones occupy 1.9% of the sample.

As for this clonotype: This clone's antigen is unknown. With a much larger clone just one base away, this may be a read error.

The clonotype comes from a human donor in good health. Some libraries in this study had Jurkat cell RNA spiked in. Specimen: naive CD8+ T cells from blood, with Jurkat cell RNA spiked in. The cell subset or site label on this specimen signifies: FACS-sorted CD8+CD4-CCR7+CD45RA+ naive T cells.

The CDR3 reads as follows: CASSQVWSPRYNEQFF. The nucleotide sequence reads TGCGCCAGCAGCCAAGTCTGGTCCCCCAGATACAATGAGCAGTTCTTC. The chain employs TRBV4-1 and TRBJ2-1, with the D gene not confidently named. The germline V gene sets CDR1 to MGHRA and CDR2 to YSYEKL. Trimming takes 1 base from V and 4 bases from J, and the germline ends sit 14 bases apart. The CDR3 starts with the cysteine, ends with the phenylalanine, and has 16 residues. The CDR3 DNA has 48 bases and is translated from base 1.